Listed here is a single T cell receptor beta chain. Its antigen is undetermined. In the same sample, other DNA sequences code for this CDR3. Clones were sequenced by immunoSEQ multiplex PCR, and TCRdb holds only the in-frame ones, with some missing. The sample has around 2,000,000 clones; over 85% are singletons. These data originate in a study of shared clonotypes between healthy human individuals. For the study at large: Per donor, CD8 memory used one plate, CD8 naive used two, CD4 memory used three and CD4 naive used three.

Positive CCR7 selection of CD45RO-negative cells yielded the naive CD8 cells, and terminally differentiated effector memory CD45RA+ cells were excluded. Only Caucasian adults living in Nashville, Tennessee served as donors. Germline CDR1 KGHSH, CDR2 LQKENI. The V end lost 3 bases, the J end lost 3 bases, and 9 bases lay between the germline ends. This CDR3 has 13 amino acids. The study, taken as a whole, reports: Expectations were that clonotype sharing among donors would be affected by sequencing depth.

The chain recombines TRBV18 with TRBJ2-7; possibly TRBD1 for D (6 bases). The TCR originated in a man between 18 and 35 years old in good health. Material: naive CD8+ T cells sorted from blood. CDR3 protein: CASSPGTSYEQYF. Written as DNA, the CDR3 is TGTGCCAGCTCACCCGGGACAAGCTACGAGCAGTACTTC.